This T cell receptor beta chain comes out of a study of beta chain features in type 1 diabetes. Broader study findings: Fewer insertions but more deletions were seen at VDJ junctions in type 1 diabetes patients. Type 1 diabetes patients had TCRB CDR3s that were shorter (moderately but significantly so) in all four CD4+ subsets. Researchers reported that naive, central memory and Treg TCRB repertoires appeared more similar in patients than in healthy donors.

Sorting with CD45RO/CCR7/CD25/CD127/CD95/CD27 yielded naive, central memory, regulatory and stem-like memory CD4+ cells. With regard to this clone: Its antigen is unknown.

Expressed TCRB transcripts were sequenced after all isolated RNA was converted to cDNA. Produced via immunoSEQ multiplex PCR; TCRdb's table is partial and in-frame only. This repertoire shows about 170,000 clones, 6.5% to 8.5% found once; its top ten account for about 0.5%. Material for sequencing was central memory CD4+ T cells from blood. This TCR was sampled from a man in his late teens or twenties with type 1 diabetes.

CDR3 region: CASSQAGLLAGVADTQYF. The CDR3 nucleotides are TGCGCCAGCAGCCAAGCAGGACTACTAGCGGGGGTGGCAGATACGCAGTATTTT. This chain joins TRBV4-1 and TRBJ2-3; 11 nucleotides line up with TRBD2. Trimming took 1 base from V and 4 from J; bases not matched to a gene: 10. The CDR3 spans 18 residues. Germline assignment: CDR1 MGHRA and CDR2 YSYEKL.